A selection of T cell receptor beta chains follows, all from one sample in a study of T cell changes during pregnancy in multiple sclerosis. Profiling relied on immunoSEQ multiplex PCR, and the TCRdb table lists in-frame clones only, not all of them. The table includes tens of thousands of clones, 85% to 95% detected once. Sequences were derived from peripheral blood, sampled in the third trimester of pregnancy. The receptors shown here come from a female donor in good health, enrolled as a control in a pregnancy study. The CDR3 runs from the conserved cysteine through the conserved F or W. The D gene is left open where the match is weak. Size values are once, few and many counts, or a class for expanded clones, and some rows have none.

size: -; D: -; V: TRBV28; J: TRBJ1-3; DNA: TGTGCCAGCAGTTTCCGCGGGGCGGGAAACACCATATATTTT; CDR3: CASSFRGAGNTIYF
size: -; D: TRBD1; V: TRBV25-1; J: TRBJ1-4; DNA: TGTGCCAGCAGGGCTAAACAGGGGGAAGGAGGAGAAAAACTGTTTTTT; CDR3: CASRAKQGEGGEKLFF
size: -; D: -; V: TRBV9; J: TRBJ1-1; DNA: TGTGCCAGCAGCGTAGTCGGTATCGGTGAAGCTTTCTTT; CDR3: CASSVVGIGEAFF
size: -; D: TRBD1; V: TRBV5-1; J: TRBJ2-7; DNA: TGCGCCAGCAGCAACGGACAGGCCTCCGGGTACGAGCAGTACTTC; CDR3: CASSNGQASGYEQYF
size: -; D: TRBD1; V: TRBV28; J: TRBJ1-5; DNA: TGTGCCAGTTCGGAGACCGGGACAGGGGGCAATCAGCCCCAGCATTTT; CDR3: CASSETGTGGNQPQHF
size: -; D: TRBD1; V: TRBV4-2; J: TRBJ1-5; DNA: TGTGCCAGCAGCCAGCCTCAGGGGGCGGGAAGCAATCAGCCCCAGCATTTT; CDR3: CASSQPQGAGSNQPQHF
size: -; D: TRBD1; V: TRBV6-6; J: TRBJ1-4; DNA: TGTGCCAGCAGTTACAAGGGACAGGGGGATGAAAAACTGTTTTTT; CDR3: CASSYKGQGDEKLFF
size: -; D: TRBD2; V: TRBV4-2; J: TRBJ2-5; DNA: TGTGCCAGCAGCCAAGACCCAACTAGCGGAGGAGACCAAGAGACCCAGTACTTC; CDR3: CASSQDPTSGGDQETQYF
size: -; D: -; V: TRBV25-1; J: TRBJ2-2; DNA: TGTGCCAGCAGTGAATATTGGGGCCAGAACACCGGGGAGCTGTTTTTT; CDR3: CASSEYWGQNTGELFF
size: -; D: -; V: TRBV4-1; J: TRBJ2-1; DNA: TGCGCCAGCAGCCAAGGAGGCGTCAGCGGGAATGAGCAGTTCTTC; CDR3: CASSQGGVSGNEQFF
size: -; D: TRBD1; V: TRBV5-1; J: TRBJ2-5; DNA: TGCGCCAGCAGCACGACAGGGAGTAGTGGGGAGACCCAGTACTTC; CDR3: CASSTTGSSGETQYF
size: -; D: TRBD2; V: TRBV10-1; J: TRBJ2-7; DNA: TGCGCCAGCAGTGAGTCGGGACTAGCGGTCTACGAGCAGTACTTC; CDR3: CASSESGLAVYEQYF
size: -; D: -; V: TRBV15; J: TRBJ2-1; DNA: TGTGCCACCAGCAGAGATCTCGTGCGGAGCGGATCCTACAATGAGCAGTTCTTC; CDR3: CATSRDLVRSGSYNEQFF
size: -; D: -; V: TRBV6-5; J: TRBJ2-1; DNA: TGTGCCAGCAGTTATTCTCTTAACAATGAGCAGTTCTTC; CDR3: CASSYSLNNEQFF
size: -; D: TRBD1; V: TRBV25-1; J: TRBJ2-7; DNA: TGTGCCAGCAGTGGAGCCGGGACAGGGATCTCCTACGAGCAGTACTTC; CDR3: CASSGAGTGISYEQYF
size: -; D: -; V: TRBV6-5; J: TRBJ1-2; DNA: TGTGCCAGCAGACTCCGGGATCACTATGGCTACACCTTC; CDR3: CASRLRDHYGYTF
size: -; D: -; V: TRBV6-6; J: TRBJ2-5; DNA: TGTGCCAGCGCGGGCTTTCAAGAGACCCAGTACTTC; CDR3: CASAGFQETQYF
size: -; D: -; V: TRBV4-1; J: TRBJ2-1; DNA: TGCGCCAGCAGCTCAAGTTCCAGGGGAAGCTCCTACAATGAGCAGTTCTTC; CDR3: CASSSSSRGSSYNEQFF
size: -; D: -; V: TRBV19; J: TRBJ2-7; DNA: TGTGCCAGTAGTGCCGGGACACCTTACGAGCAGTACTTC; CDR3: CASSAGTPYEQYF
size: -; D: TRBD1; V: TRBV5-6; J: TRBJ2-7; DNA: TGTGCCAGCAGCTTCAACAGGGGTAACGAGCAGTACTTC; CDR3: CASSFNRGNEQYF
size: -; D: -; V: TRBV21-1; J: TRBJ2-6; DNA: TGTGCCAGCAGCGGGCCGACCGGACAGGCCCTCTCTGGGGCCAACGTCCTGACTTTC; CDR3: CASSGPTGQALSGANVLTF
size: -; D: TRBD2; V: TRBV7-9; J: TRBJ2-1; DNA: TGTGCCAGCAGCTTACTAGCGGGGGACAATGAGCAGTTCTTC; CDR3: CASSLLAGDNEQFF
size: -; D: -; V: TRBV5-1; J: TRBJ1-4; DNA: TGCGCCAGCAGCTTGGTCGTGGGGGCTAAGAATGAAAAACTGTTTTTT; CDR3: CASSLVVGAKNEKLFF
size: -; D: TRBD1; V: TRBV11-2; J: TRBJ2-5; DNA: TGTGCCAGCAGGCGACAGGGCGGGGAGACCCAGTACTTC; CDR3: CASRRQGGETQYF
size: -; D: -; V: TRBV7-6; J: TRBJ2-2; DNA: TGTGCCAGCAGCTTAGTGTTCGGGAACGCGAACACCGGGGAGCTGTTTTTT; CDR3: CASSLVFGNANTGELFF
size: -; D: TRBD1; V: TRBV5-1; J: TRBJ1-4; DNA: TGCGCCAGCAGCTTGGTAGACAGGGGGCGCGGAACTAATGAAAAACTGTTTTTT; CDR3: CASSLVDRGRGTNEKLFF
size: once; D: -; V: TRBV28; J: TRBJ2-7; DNA: TGTGCCAGCAGCGAGACAGGGAGGCTCTACGAGCAGTACTTC; CDR3: CASSETGRLYEQYF
size: -; D: -; V: TRBV2; J: TRBJ2-7; DNA: TGTGCCAGCAAAATCGGGGGGCCTACCTACGAGCAGTACTTC; CDR3: CASKIGGPTYEQYF
size: -; D: -; V: TRBV10-3; J: TRBJ2-1; DNA: TGTGCCATCAGTGAGAGGGGCTCCTACAATGAGCAGTTCTTC; CDR3: CAISERGSYNEQFF
size: -; D: -; V: TRBV28; J: TRBJ2-7; DNA: TGTGCCAGCAGTTACGACAGTCCCTACGAGCAGTACTTC; CDR3: CASSYDSPYEQYF
size: once; D: -; V: TRBV10-3; J: TRBJ1-1; DNA: TGTGCCATAAAGACAGGGAACACTGAAGCTTTCTTT; CDR3: CAIKTGNTEAFF
size: -; D: TRBD1; V: TRBV6-4; J: TRBJ2-3; DNA: TGTGCCAGCAGTGTCGCACAGGGGAGTGGGGCAGATACGCAGTATTTT; CDR3: CASSVAQGSGADTQYF
size: -; D: TRBD2; V: TRBV28; J: TRBJ2-7; DNA: TGTGCCAGCAGTTTGATCCGCGGGGGGGTCTCCTACGAGCAGTACTTC; CDR3: CASSLIRGGVSYEQYF
size: -; D: TRBD2; V: TRBV4-1; J: TRBJ2-7; DNA: TGCGCCAGCAGCCCCAGCGGGGGAGCGGGAGGGCCCTACGAGCAGTACTTC; CDR3: CASSPSGGAGGPYEQYF
size: -; D: -; V: TRBV10-3; J: TRBJ1-1; DNA: TGTGCCAACCGTGGGGCGTGGGACACTGAAGCTTTCTTT; CDR3: CANRGAWDTEAFF
size: once; D: -; V: TRBV6-4; J: TRBJ2-1; DNA: TGTGCCAGCAGTGACGGAGGTGGGGACTACAATGAGCAGTTCTTC; CDR3: CASSDGGGDYNEQFF
size: -; D: -; V: TRBV4-2; J: TRBJ2-3; DNA: TGTGCCAGCAGCGATAGGAGGGAGAGCCAAACAGATACGCAGTATTTT; CDR3: CASSDRRESQTDTQYF
size: -; D: TRBD2; V: TRBV4-2; J: TRBJ2-1; DNA: TGTGCCAGCAGCCAAGGTGGGACTAGCTTATGGGATGAGCAGTTCTTC; CDR3: CASSQGGTSLWDEQFF
size: -; D: -; V: TRBV7-2; J: TRBJ2-7; DNA: TGTGCCAGCAGCTTAGAGACAGCATACGAGCAGTACTTC; CDR3: CASSLETAYEQYF
size: -; D: -; V: TRBV5-1; J: TRBJ1-2; DNA: TGCGCCAGCAGCTTGGGAGGAGTTTGGGGCTACACCTTC; CDR3: CASSLGGVWGYTF
size: -; D: TRBD1; V: TRBV5-5; J: TRBJ2-1; DNA: TGTGCCAGCAGCCGATTCGGACAGGGGGCGCTTGATGAGCAGTTCTTC; CDR3: CASSRFGQGALDEQFF
size: -; D: TRBD1; V: TRBV30; J: TRBJ1-2; DNA: TGTGCCTGGAGTAAAGGACAGGGGGGGAACTATGGCTACACCTTC; CDR3: CAWSKGQGGNYGYTF
size: -; D: -; V: TRBV15; J: TRBJ1-1; DNA: TGTGCCACCAGCAGTAGGAAGGGGTACAACACTGAAGCTTTCTTT; CDR3: CATSSRKGYNTEAFF
size: -; D: TRBD1; V: TRBV6-6; J: TRBJ1-2; DNA: TGTGCCAGCAGTTACGGGGACAGCGATGGCTACACCTTC; CDR3: CASSYGDSDGYTF
size: -; D: -; V: TRBV7-9; J: TRBJ1-2; DNA: TGTGCCAGCAGCTCTCGCGGGTTTAACTATGGCTACACCTTC; CDR3: CASSSRGFNYGYTF
size: -; D: TRBD1; V: TRBV27; J: TRBJ2-7; DNA: TGTGCCAGCGGGCGGGGGAACAGGGGGCTAGACGAGCAGTACTTC; CDR3: CASGRGNRGLDEQYF
size: -; D: -; V: TRBV6-6; J: TRBJ2-1; DNA: TGTGCCAGCAGTTTGGGGGGTAGAACGGAGCAGTTCTTC; CDR3: CASSLGGRTEQFF
size: -; D: -; V: TRBV5-1; J: TRBJ2-2; DNA: TGCGCCAGCAGTTCAGCAGGCCGTTCCACCTCGAACACCGGGGAGCTGTTTTTT; CDR3: CASSSAGRSTSNTGELFF
size: -; D: -; V: TRBV28; J: TRBJ1-1; DNA: TGTGCCAGCAGAAACAGGATGAACACTGAAGCTTTCTTT; CDR3: CASRNRMNTEAFF
size: -; D: -; V: TRBV5-4; J: TRBJ1-6; DNA: TGTGCCAGCAGCTTGGAAGGGCGGGGCAGCTCCTATAATTCACCCCTCCACTTT; CDR3: CASSLEGRGSSYNSPLHF
size: -; D: -; V: TRBV9; J: TRBJ2-7; DNA: TGTGCCAGCAGCGTAGATGAGACCTACGAGCAGTACTTC; CDR3: CASSVDETYEQYF
size: once; D: TRBD2; V: TRBV5-1; J: TRBJ2-2; DNA: TGCGCCAGCAGCTTGGGACTAGCGGGAGGTACCGGGGAGCTGTTTTTT; CDR3: CASSLGLAGGTGELFF
size: -; D: TRBD2; V: TRBV4-2; J: TRBJ2-5; DNA: TGTGCCAGCAGCCTCCGGACTAGCGGGGGTCGGGGGGGGACCCAGTACTTC; CDR3: CASSLRTSGGRGGTQYF
size: -; D: -; V: TRBV28; J: TRBJ1-3; DNA: TGTGCCAGCAGGCGACAGTCTTCACCTGGAAACACCATATATTTT; CDR3: CASRRQSSPGNTIYF
size: -; D: -; V: TRBV19; J: TRBJ1-2; DNA: TGTGCCAGTAGTTTCCGGGGGGGATATGGCTACACCTTC; CDR3: CASSFRGGYGYTF